This passage covers 20 T cell receptor beta chains from one sample sequenced in a study of OX40 agonist ivuxolimab in advanced cancers. The data were produced by immunoSEQ multiplex PCR, yet TCRdb's version contains in-frame clones alone and is incomplete. The sample contains over 55,000 clones, 80% of which appear only once. Sequenced material: CD4+ or CD8+ T cells sorted from blood, taken in a trial of the OX40 agonist ivuxolimab. The receptors come from an adult with an advanced solid tumor such as melanoma, head and neck, liver or kidney cancer.

The V gene is TRBV2, the J gene TRBJ1-2, with D possibly TRBD1 on 5 matching bases. The germline gives CDR1 SNHLY, CDR2 FYNNEI. This CDR3 is built from 13 residues. V lost 0 bases to trimming and J lost 8 bases, with 10 bases between them. The CDR3 here is CASSEAPGIGYTF. CDR3 in DNA: TGTGCCAGCAGTGAAGCGCCAGGGATCGGCTACACCTTC.

The rearrangement uses TRBV5-1 and TRBJ2-5; D may be TRBD1 (5 bases). Between the trimmed V and J ends, which lost 4 bases and 4 bases, there was a span of 17 bases. CDR1 and CDR2 (germline): SGHRS, YFSETQ. This CDR3 region has 15 residues. The CDR3 here is CASSQSPDSPETQYF. Written as DNA, the CDR3 is TGCGCCAGCAGCCAATCCCCAGACAGTCCAGAGACCCAGTACTTC.

This CDR3 reads CASSFRQEYYNEQFF. In DNA form, the CDR3 reads TGTGCCAGCAGCTTCAGACAGGAGTACTACAATGAGCAGTTCTTC. The genes are TRBV5-4 and TRBJ2-1; the D gene is possibly TRBD1 (6 bases). CDR3 length equals 15 residues. Per germline, CDR1 SGHNT and CDR2 YYREEE (reference sequence). With 2 bases removed from V and 3 bases from J, the gap between germline ends came to 12 bases. The full variable domain, in which reference TRBV5-4 and TRBJ2-1 provide the parts outside the CDR3, is ETGVTQSPTHLIKTRGQQVTLRCSSQSGHNTVSWYQQALGQGPQFIFQYYREEENGRGNFPPRFSGLQFPNYSSELNVNALELDDSALYLCASSFRQEYYNEQFFGPGTRLTVL.

This rearrangement joins TRBV6-1 to TRBJ1-4; D gene ambiguous. The germline CDR1 and CDR2 sequences are MNHNS and SASEGT. CDR3 size: 13 residues. Trimming pared 6 bases from V and 0 bases from J, leaving 5 bases between. CDR3 loop: CASRVATNEKLFF. In nucleotides, the CDR3 is TGTGCCAGCAGGGTTGCAACTAATGAAAAACTGTTTTTT.

The chain joins TRBV7-9 to TRBJ2-7, with D maybe TRBD2 (6 bases). V was trimmed by 1 base and J by 6 bases, leaving 13 bases between them. The CDR3 is 14 amino acids. Per the germline V gene, CDR1 is SEHNR and CDR2 is FQNEAQ (reference sequence). In nucleotides, the CDR3 is TGTGCCAGCAGCTTAGGGGCGCGGGATGTCGAGCAGTACTTC. Translating gives CASSLGARDVEQYF.

The chain uses TRBV18 and TRBJ1-3; unclear D gene. The CDR3 has 15 amino acids. Looked up from germline, CDR1 is KGHSH and CDR2 is LQKENI. V dropped 3 bases and J dropped 3 bases, with 12 bases sitting between them. The CDR3 DNA sequence: TGTGCCAGCTCACCCTCGTCCGGGTTTGGAAACACCATATATTTT. It codes for CASSPSSGFGNTIYF.

V usage is TRBV6-6 and J usage is TRBJ2-7, with D perhaps matching TRBD1 (6 bases). V dropped 5 bases and J dropped 3 bases, with 8 bases sitting between them. CDR1 and CDR2 (germline): MNHNY, SVGAGI (reference sequence). CDR3 length: 12 residues. Written as DNA, the CDR3 is TGTGCCAGCAGTGGGGACATCTACGAGCAGTACTTC. This gives the protein CASSGDIYEQYF.

V usage is TRBV6-1 and J usage is TRBJ1-4; D perhaps matches TRBD1 (6 bases). Trimming took off 8 bases at V and 15 bases at J, with 25 bases between the two ends. This CDR3 is built from 14 residues. Germline CDR1 reads MNHNS; CDR2 reads SASEGT. The CDR3 here is CASSTQGINDLVFF. CDR3 DNA sequence: TGTGCCAGCTCCACCCAGGGGATTAATGACTTGGTGTTTTTT.

The rearrangement links TRBV7-2 to TRBJ2-5, with TRBD2 identical over 15 bases. Trimming cost V 3 bases and J 4 bases; bases outside gene matches: 6. This CDR3 has 17 residues. Germline CDR1 and CDR2: SGHTA and FQGNSA. CDR3 sequence (DNA): TGTGCCAGCAGCTTGGGACTAGCGGGAGGAGTCACAGAGACCCAGTACTTC. Its protein product is CASSLGLAGGVTETQYF. Full variable domain (rest looked up from reference TRBV7-2 and TRBJ2-5): GAGVSQSPSNKVTEKGKDVELRCDPISGHTALYWYRQSLGQGLEFLIYFQGNSAPDKSGLPSDRFSAERTGGSVSTLTIQRTQQEDSAVYLCASSLGLAGGVTETQYFGPGTRLLVL.

The V call is TRBV5-1, the J call TRBJ2-5; the match to TRBD1 covers 7 bases. Germline assignment: CDR1 SGHRS and CDR2 YFSETQ. The V gene end was trimmed by 1 base and the J gene end by 2 bases; junction bases not matched to a gene: 8. The CDR3 covers 16 residues. Here the CDR3 reads CASSLFGTAHQETQYF. In nucleotides, the CDR3 is TGCGCCAGCAGCTTGTTCGGGACAGCCCATCAAGAGACCCAGTACTTC.

This clone occurred a few times. The rearrangement uses TRBV10-3 and TRBJ1-2; 7 bases match TRBD1. CDR3 size: 15 residues. CDR1 and CDR2 (germline): ENHRY, SYGVKD. Trimming at V came to 6 bases and at J to 0 bases, leaving 7 bases not matched to a gene. CDR3 nucleotide sequence: TGTGCCATCAGGGAAGGGGGCGCGGCTAACTATGGCTACACCTTC. It codes for CAIREGGAANYGYTF.

This chain joins TRBV19 and TRBJ1-2; D remains ambiguous. CDR1 LNHDA and CDR2 SQIVND come from the germline V gene (reference sequence). With 9 bases removed from V and 5 bases from J, the gap between germline ends came to 16 bases. The CDR3 covers 13 residues. DNA of the CDR3: TGTGCCAGCCAGCAGCCGGAAGTATATGGCTACACCTTC. Protein: CASQQPEVYGYTF.

This clone was found a few times. The V call is TRBV7-2, the J call TRBJ2-3; 10 bases map to TRBD1. The CDR3 contains 15 residues. The germline gives CDR1 SGHTA, CDR2 FQGNSA. V shed 3 bases, J shed 5 bases, and the junction held 5 bases outside the gene matches. In nucleotides, the CDR3 is TGTGCCAGCAGCTTCGACAGGGGGCGGGAAGATACGCAGTATTTT. This gives the protein CASSFDRGREDTQYF.

The rearrangement links TRBV7-2 to TRBJ2-1; 10 bases map to TRBD2. Germline CDR1 and CDR2: SGHTA and FQGNSA. V dropped 1 base and J dropped 6; count of bases not matched to a gene: 6. This CDR3 is built from 16 residues. The CDR3 region has the DNA TGTGCCAGCAGCTTAGAGGGAGCTAGCGGGAGCAATGAGCAGTTCTTC. The encoded protein is CASSLEGASGSNEQFF. The full variable domain, with the rest looked up from reference TRBV7-2 and TRBJ2-1, is GAGVSQSPSNKVTEKGKDVELRCDPISGHTALYWYRQSLGQGLEFLIYFQGNSAPDKSGLPSDRFSAERTGGSVSTLTIQRTQQEDSAVYLCASSLEGASGSNEQFFGPGTRLTVL.

The genes are TRBV4-3 and TRBJ1-1; the D gene is possibly TRBD1 (5 bases). CDR1 and CDR2 (germline): LGHNA, YSLEER. The ends were cut back, 0 bases at V and 8 bases at J, with 16 bases in the middle. The CDR3 has 15 amino acids. The DNA of the CDR3 is TGCGCCAGCAGCCAAGAGACGGAAGCCCGGGACGAAGCTTTCTTT. Protein product: CASSQETEARDEAFF.

The genes are TRBV7-2 and TRBJ2-5; the match to TRBD2 covers 10 bases. Germline V gives CDR1 SGHTA, CDR2 FQGNSA. V lost 1 base and J lost 5; bases outside the gene matches: 7. The CDR3 loop spans 16 amino acids. CDR3 loop: CASSLVASGGFETQYF. In DNA form, the CDR3 reads TGTGCCAGCAGCTTAGTGGCTAGCGGGGGTTTTGAGACCCAGTACTTC.

The chain carries TRBV11-2 and TRBJ2-1; D is possibly TRBD1 or TRBD2 (7 bases each). This CDR3 contains 15 residues. V was clipped by 2 bases and J by 13 bases, with 21 bases between them. Germline V gene data show CDR1 as SGHAT and CDR2 as FQNNGV. CDR3 coding DNA: TGTGCCAGCAGCTTACAGGGGGGGCTCCTACAAGGACAGTTCTTC. Its translation is CASSLQGGLLQGQFF. The whole variable domain, filled in from reference TRBV11-2 and TRBJ2-1, reads EAGVAQSPRYKIIEKRQSVAFWCNPISGHATLYWYQQILGQGPKLLIQFQNNGVVDDSQLPKDRFSAERLKGVDSTLKIQPAKLEDSAVYLCASSLQGGLLQGQFFGPGTRLTVL.

This chain joins TRBV6-6 and TRBJ1-6; a weak D match, TRBD1 (5 bases). The ends were cut back, 4 bases at V and 7 bases at J, with 11 bases in the middle. Per the germline V gene, CDR1 is MNHNY and CDR2 is SVGAGI (reference sequence). This CDR3 spans 14 amino acids. The CDR3 here is CASSFDRLNSPLHF. DNA of the CDR3: TGTGCCAGCAGTTTCGACAGACTGAATTCACCCCTCCACTTT.

V usage is TRBV7-9 and J usage is TRBJ1-1; no clear D gene. V was cut by 1 base and J by 5 bases, with 11 bases left in between. Germline V gene lookup returns CDR1 SEHNR and CDR2 FQNEAQ (reference sequence). This CDR3 spans 14 amino acids. The CDR3 loop is CASSLGESGTEAFF. CDR3 nucleotide sequence: TGTGCCAGCAGCTTAGGGGAATCGGGGACTGAAGCTTTCTTT.

The V gene is TRBV18, the J gene TRBJ2-1; the D gene is possibly TRBD1 (6 bases). The CDR3 is 15 amino acids. V was pared by 3 bases and J by 6 bases, with 15 bases between. The germline V gene encodes CDR1 KGHSH and CDR2 LQKENI. CDR3 sequence (DNA): TGTGCCAGCTCACCGGGCCTGCAGGGGATCAATGAGCAGTTCTTC. This encodes CASSPGLQGINEQFF. Drawing the rest from reference TRBV18 and TRBJ2-1, the complete variable domain is NAGVMQNPRHLVRRRGQEARLRCSPMKGHSHVYWYRQLPEEGLKFMVYLQKENIIDESGMPKERFSAEFPKEGPSILRIQQVVRGDSAAYFCASSPGLQGINEQFFGPGTRLTVL.